The rows below give T cell receptor beta chains drawn from one sample of a study of CD4 T cells in relation to SARS-CoV-2 and coronaviruses. Sequencing was performed with immunoSEQ multiplex PCR; in TCRdb, only in-frame clones are kept and a portion is missing. The repertoire holds approximately 70,000 clones, over 90% seen once, with approximately 0.25% in the top ten. The sample taken for sequencing was naive CD4+ T cells from PBMCs. These receptors all stem from a human donor in good health. Each CDR3 is given without its conserved first and last residue.

V | CDR3
TRBV15 | ATSRDSGGVGVTTGELF
TRBV7-3 | ASSRKAGETGELF
TRBV5-6 | ASSFYTEAF
TRBV6-2/TRBV6-3 | ASSPSQETQY
TRBV20-1 | SARDGIGEY
TRBV7-8 | ASSLSEAREYTDTQY
TRBV4-1 | ASSQDRGGLAKNIQY
TRBV9 | ASSEGTGYTGELF
TRBV7-8 | ASNKQATGQF
TRBV9 | ASSVGGAAAAYEQY
TRBV11-1 | ASSQDRISGGELF
TRBV5-1 | ASSLGTEQY
TRBV10-1 | ASSESRGYGYT
TRBV6-5 | ASSYHRGRFGNTIY
TRBV29-1 | SVLAVSYEQY
TRBV29-1 | SVEGTSGSTDTQY
TRBV5-4 | ASSAKLAGESTDTQY
TRBV5-1 | ASSLQGGFSETQY
TRBV7-2 | ASSVGTSGNQPQH
TRBV12-3/TRBV12-4 | ASTHPLLEAF
TRBV6-1 | ASSDPARGVSGNTIY
TRBV3-1/TRBV3-2 | ASSPWLDGGTQY
TRBV3-1/TRBV3-2 | ASSPTGTGYTEAF
TRBV18 | ANRQGETQY
TRBV10-3 | ATLTGYTQY
TRBV9 | ASSADSYSGNTIY
TRBV6-5 | ASRRGERNAGYT
TRBV10-3 | AIRPWDRESYNEQF
TRBV30 | AWNPRDAGELF
TRBV7-2 | ASSNRDRVDTQY
TRBV9 | ASSVAGEGTPLH
TRBV18 | ASHEGMNTEAF
TRBV3-1/TRBV3-2 | ASSHRVGWDEKLF
TRBV3-1/TRBV3-2 | ASSRPADSGVTDTQY
TRBV6-5 | ASSPPQNTEAF